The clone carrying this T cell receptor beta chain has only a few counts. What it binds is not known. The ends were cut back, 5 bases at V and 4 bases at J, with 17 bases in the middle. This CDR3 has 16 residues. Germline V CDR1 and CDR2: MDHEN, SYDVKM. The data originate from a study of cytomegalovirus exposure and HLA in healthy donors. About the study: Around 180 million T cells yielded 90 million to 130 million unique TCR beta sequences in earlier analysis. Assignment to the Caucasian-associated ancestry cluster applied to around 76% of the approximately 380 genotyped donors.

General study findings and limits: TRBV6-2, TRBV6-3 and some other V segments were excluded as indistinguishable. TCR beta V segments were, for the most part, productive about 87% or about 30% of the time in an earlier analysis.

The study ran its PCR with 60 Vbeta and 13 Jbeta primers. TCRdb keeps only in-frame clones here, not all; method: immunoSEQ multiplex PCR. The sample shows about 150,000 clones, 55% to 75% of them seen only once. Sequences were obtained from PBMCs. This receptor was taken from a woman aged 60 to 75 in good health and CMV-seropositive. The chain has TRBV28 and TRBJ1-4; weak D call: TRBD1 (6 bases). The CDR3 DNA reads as TGTGCCAGCAGTACCCCCCGGACAGAAAATAATGAAAAACTGTTTTTT. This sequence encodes CASSTPRTENNEKLFF.